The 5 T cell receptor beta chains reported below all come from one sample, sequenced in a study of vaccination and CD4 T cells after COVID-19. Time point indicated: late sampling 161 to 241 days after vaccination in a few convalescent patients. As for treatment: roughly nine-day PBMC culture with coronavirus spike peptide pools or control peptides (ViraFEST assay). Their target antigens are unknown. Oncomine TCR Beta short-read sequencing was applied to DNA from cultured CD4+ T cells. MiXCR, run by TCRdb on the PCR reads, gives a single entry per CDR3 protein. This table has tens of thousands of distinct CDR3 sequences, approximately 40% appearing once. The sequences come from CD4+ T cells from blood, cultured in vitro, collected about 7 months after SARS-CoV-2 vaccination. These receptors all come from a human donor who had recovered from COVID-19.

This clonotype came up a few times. Here the CDR3 DNA reads TGTGCCAGCAGCTCCGTACTAGCGGGGATGGGGGAGACCCAGTACTTC. Encoded protein: CASSSVLAGMGETQYF. The chain employs TRBV5-4 and TRBJ2-5, with 10 bases aligning to TRBD2. Losses at the gene ends were 3 bases for V and 5 bases for J; bases not matched to a gene: 10. The CDR3 loop spans 16 amino acids. The germline gives CDR1 SGHNT, CDR2 YYREEE (reference sequence).

CDR3 bases: TGTGCCAGCAATCCAGGGGACTATAATTCACCCCTCCACTTT. As protein: CASNPGDYNSPLHF. This rearrangement joins TRBV28 to TRBJ1-6; D possibly corresponds to TRBD1 (6 bases). The CDR3 is 14 amino acids. Germline CDR1 reads MDHEN; CDR2 reads SYDVKM. Trimming took off 7 bases at V and 3 bases at J, with 10 bases between the two ends.

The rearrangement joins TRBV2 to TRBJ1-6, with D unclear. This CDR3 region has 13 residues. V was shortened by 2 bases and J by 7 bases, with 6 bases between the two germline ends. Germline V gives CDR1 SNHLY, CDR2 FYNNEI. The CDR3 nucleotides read TGTGCCAGCAGTGAACAGTCAAATTCACCCCTCCACTTT. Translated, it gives CASSEQSNSPLHF.

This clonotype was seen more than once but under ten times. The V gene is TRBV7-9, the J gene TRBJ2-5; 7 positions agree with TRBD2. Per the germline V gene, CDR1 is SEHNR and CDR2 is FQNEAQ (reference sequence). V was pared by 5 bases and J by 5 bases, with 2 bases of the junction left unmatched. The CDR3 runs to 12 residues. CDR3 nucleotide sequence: TGTGCCAGCAGCACCGGGGGGGAGACCCAGTACTTC. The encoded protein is CASSTGGETQYF.

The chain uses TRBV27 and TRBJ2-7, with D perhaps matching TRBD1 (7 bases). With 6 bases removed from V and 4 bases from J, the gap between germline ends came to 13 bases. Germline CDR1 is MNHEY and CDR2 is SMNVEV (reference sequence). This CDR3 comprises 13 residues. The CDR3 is CASSLQGRYEQYF. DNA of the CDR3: TGTGCCAGCAGCCTACAGGGGAGGTACGAGCAGTACTTC.